What follows are 20 T cell receptor beta chains derived from one specimen sequenced in a study of prognosis after radiotherapy for stage I lung cancer. From genomic DNA, two-round multiplex PCR was used to amplify TCR beta CDR3. For every TRBV and TRBJ gene, a specific primer was used in first-round PCR. One entry per CDR3 protein results from TCRdb running MiXCR on the multiplex PCR reads. The profile covers 20,000 to 30,000 distinct CDR3 sequences, with 36% appearing a single time and 62% taken by the ten largest. Sequencing was performed on PBMCs, taken before or after stereotactic body radiation therapy (not recorded which). The origin of the receptors is a donor aged 50 or older with non-small cell lung cancer.

This rearrangement joins TRBV27 to TRBJ2-2; 7 bases are shared with TRBD1. Trimming took 7 bases from V and 2 from J; bases not matched to a gene: 7. The CDR3 has 15 amino acids. CDR1 MNHEY and CDR2 SMNVEV come from the germline V gene (reference sequence). The CDR3 is CASKGTELNTGELFF. Written as DNA, the CDR3 is TGTGCCAGCAAAGGGACAGAACTAAACACCGGGGAGCTGTTTTTT.

This clonotype was seen ten or more times. At one end, the junction sequence differs from germline, possibly due to a read error. V gene TRBV28 combines with J gene TRBJ2-1; D is possibly TRBD2 (5 bases). This CDR3 has 11 residues. The V gene's germline CDR1 is MDHEN and CDR2 SYDVKM. CDR3 DNA: TGTGCCAGCAGTAAAGGACTCCGGTTCCACTTC. Its protein product is CASSKGLRFHF.

Ten or more counts support this clonotype. The chain carries TRBV19 and TRBJ2-3; tentatively, D is TRBD1 (6 bases). Trimming pared 5 bases from V and 0 bases from J, leaving 12 bases between. The CDR3 spans 15 residues. Germline assignment: CDR1 LNHDA and CDR2 SQIVND (reference sequence). CDR3 nucleotide sequence: TGTGCCAGTAGTCCCGCGGACAGTAGCACAGATACGCAGTATTTT. It specifies CASSPADSSTDTQYF.

This clonotype was observed at least ten times. The chain recombines TRBV20-1 with TRBJ1-4; TRBD1 is a possible D gene (5 bases). V shed 4 bases and J shed 2 bases, with 8 bases lying between them. The CDR3 runs 13 residues. CDR1 is DFQATT and CDR2 is SNEGSKA in the germline V gene (reference sequence). CDR3 residues: CSATGPTNEKLFF. The CDR3 DNA sequence: TGCAGTGCTACAGGGCCCACTAATGAAAAACTGTTTTTT.

As regards this clonotype: At one end, the junction sequence differs from germline, possibly due to a read error. The chain combines TRBV9 with TRBJ1-1; D gene uncertain. This CDR3 is built from 13 residues. CDR1 is SGDLS and CDR2 is YYNGEE in the germline V gene. CDR3 coding DNA: TGTGCCAGCAGCGTGCAAGTGAACAATGAAGCTTTATTT. Translated: CASSVQVNNEALF.

The chain is built from TRBV20-1 and TRBJ1-1; D not certain. Deletions cut 7 bases from V and 1 base from J, with 16 bases between. This CDR3 comprises 14 residues. The germline gives CDR1 DFQATT, CDR2 SNEGSKA (reference sequence). Here the CDR3 reads CSVPRLSRNTEAFF. The CDR3 region has the DNA TGCAGTGTTCCCAGACTGAGTCGGAACACTGAAGCTTTCTTT.

V gene TRBV24-1 combines with J gene TRBJ2-1, with 7 bases matching TRBD1. This CDR3 has 15 residues. CDR1 and CDR2 from the germline V gene are KGHDR and SFDVKD. V lost 4 bases, J lost 7 bases, and 9 bases stayed unmatched. The CDR3 region is CATSEPPGQCNEQFF. The CDR3 nucleotides read TGTGCCACCAGTGAACCACCGGGACAGTGTAATGAGCAGTTCTTC.

This clonotype was seen many times. DNA of the CDR3: TGTGCCAGTAGTATCGCCGGGACTGTGCAGTTCTTC. It encodes CASSIAGTVQFF. V is TRBV19 and J is TRBJ2-1; maybe TRBD2 (6 bases). The V end was cut by 3 bases, the J end by 12 bases, with 12 bases between. In germline, CDR1 is LNHDA, CDR2 SQIVND (reference sequence). CDR3 length equals 12 residues.

A remark on this clonotype: With a much larger clone just one base away, this may be a read error. The genes are TRBV30 and TRBJ1-1; D is undetermined. The CDR3 extends over 13 amino acids. Germline V gives CDR1 GTSNPN, CDR2 SVGIG (reference sequence). Trimming removed 3 bases at V and 0 bases at J, with 8 bases between. The DNA for the CDR3 is TGTGCCTGGAGCAGATTTATGAACACTGAAGCTTTCTTT. Translated: CAWSRFMNTEAFF.

This clonotype was picked up many times. The CDR3 here is CASSVVVNTGELFF. CDR3 coding DNA: TGTGCCAGCAGCGTAGTTGTTAACACCGGGGAGCTGTTTTTT. The chain joins TRBV9 to TRBJ2-2; D is unresolved. The CDR3 has 14 residues. Trimming cost V 0 bases and J 2 bases, with 5 bases left between them. Per germline, CDR1 SGDLS and CDR2 YYNGEE. Supplemented by reference TRBV9 and TRBJ2-2, the full variable domain reads DSGVTQTPKHLITATGQRVTLRCSPRSGDLSVYWYQQSLDQGLQFLIQYYNGEERAKGNILERFSAQQFPDLHSELNLSSLELGDSALYFCASSVVVNTGELFFGEGSRLTVL.

For this clonotype: Because the CDR3 is missing its conserved closing phenylalanine or tryptophan, this is likely a read error. The chain links TRBV5-1 to TRBJ1-5; no clear D. CDR1 is SGHRS, CDR2 YFSETQ, per germline. There are 14 residues in the CDR3. Trimming took off 4 bases at V and 3 bases at J, with 11 bases between the two ends. The CDR3 sequence is CASSPDCHNQPQHL. CDR3 sequence (DNA): TGCGCCAGCAGCCCGGACTGCCACAATCAGCCCCAGCATCTT.

This clonotype was seen ten or more times. The chain recombines TRBV18 with TRBJ1-1, with TRBD1 identical over 8 bases. Unmatched junction bases numbered 16, after V lost 3 bases and J lost 4 bases. Germline lookup yields CDR1 KGHSH and CDR2 LQKENI. There are 18 residues in the CDR3. CDR3 DNA sequence: TGTGCCAGCTCACCTCACACCCCCTTGGACAGGGAGAGCACTGAAGCTTTCTTT. It is translated as CASSPHTPLDRESTEAFF.

This clonotype was found many times. The rearrangement links TRBV28 to TRBJ1-5, with D unclear. Germline CDR1 and CDR2: MDHEN and SYDVKM. V lost 2 bases and J 6 bases, leaving 5 bases between the germline ends. This CDR3 spans 12 amino acids. CDR3 DNA: TGTGCCAGCAGTTTACCCGGTCAGCCCCAGCATTTT. Encoded protein: CASSLPGQPQHF. The whole variable domain, filled in from reference TRBV28 and TRBJ1-5, reads DVKVTQSSRYLVKRTGEKVFLECVQDMDHENMFWYRQDPGLGLRLIYFSYDVKMKEKGDIPEGYSVSREKKERFSLILESASTNQTSMYLCASSLPGQPQHFGDGTRLSIL.

This chain joins TRBV6-1 and TRBJ2-7; 10 bases map to TRBD2. The CDR3 is made up of 16 amino acids. From germline, CDR1 is MNHNS and CDR2 SASEGT. V was pared by 1 base and J by 1 base, with 4 bases of the junction left unmatched. The CDR3 protein is CASSEVVAGGSYEQYF. In nucleotides, the CDR3 is TGTGCCAGCAGTGAAGTGGTAGCGGGAGGTTCCTACGAGCAGTACTTC.

This clonotype has just one count. This may be a read error, as it is one base from a much larger clone. The CDR3 loop reads CASSSSAGGPYDEQFF. CDR3 nucleotides: TGTGCCAGCAGTTCATCGGCGGGAGGGCCGTACGATGAGCAGTTCTTC. This chain links TRBV6-5 with TRBJ2-1; TRBD2 agrees at 9 bases. The CDR3 consists of 16 residues. The V segment lost 4 bases and the J segment 8 bases; nucleotides outside the gene matches: 12. Germline V gene data show CDR1 as MNHEY and CDR2 as SVGAGI.

This chain joins TRBV20-1 and TRBJ1-2, with TRBD1 as a possible D gene (5 bases). Germline V gives CDR1 DFQATT, CDR2 SNEGSKA (reference sequence). The CDR3 is 15 residues long. V lost 0 bases, J lost 4 bases, and 15 bases lay in between. The CDR3: CSARDLTRDSYGYTF. CDR3 DNA sequence: TGCAGTGCTAGAGACCTTACCCGTGACAGCTATGGCTACACCTTC.

This clonotype was picked up many times. The V gene is TRBV28, the J gene TRBJ2-3, with 12 bases fitting TRBD2. This CDR3 has 17 amino acids. The V gene's germline CDR1 is MDHEN and CDR2 SYDVKM. Trimming at V came to 6 bases and at J to 0 bases, leaving 7 bases not matched to a gene. CDR3: CASRGASGRDSTDTQYF. CDR3 nucleotide sequence: TGTGCCAGCAGGGGAGCTAGCGGGAGGGATAGCACAGATACGCAGTATTTT.

The chain combines TRBV19 with TRBJ1-6; D not resolved. The V and J ends lost 1 base and 10 bases respectively, with 14 bases between them. In germline, CDR1 is LNHDA, CDR2 SQIVND (reference sequence). This CDR3 is 15 amino acids long. The CDR3 is CASSIGSWYDSPLHF. CDR3 DNA sequence: TGTGCCAGTAGTATAGGCTCATGGTACGACTCACCCCTCCACTTT.

This rearrangement joins TRBV6-2 or TRBV6-3 to TRBJ1-2; 7 bases map to TRBD1. CDR1 and CDR2 (germline): MNHEY, SVGEGT. The V gene end was trimmed by 7 bases and the J gene end by 4 bases; junction bases not matched to a gene: 12. The CDR3 covers 15 residues. DNA for the CDR3: TGTGCCAGCATCCACCCCGACAGGGAAGGCTATGGCTACACCTTC. Translating it yields CASIHPDREGYGYTF.

In regard to this clonotype: Being one base from a much bigger clone, this may be a read error. This rearrangement joins TRBV5-5 to TRBJ2-7; D is possibly TRBD1 (5 bases). The CDR3 runs to 14 residues. The V gene lost 2 bases and the J gene lost 7 bases, with 16 bases spanning the gap. The germline V gene encodes CDR1 SGHKS and CDR2 YYEKEE (reference sequence). Written as DNA, the CDR3 is TGTGCCAGCAGCTTCCGACAGAGTGCTGGGGAGCAGTACTTC. Its translation: CASSFRQSAGEQYF. The full variable domain, in which reference TRBV5-5 and TRBJ2-7 provide the parts outside the CDR3, is DAGVTQSPTHLIKTRGQQVTLRCSPISGHKSVSWYQQVLGQGPQFIFQYYEKEERGRGNFPDRFSARQFPNYSSELNVNALLLGDSALYLCASSFRQSAGEQYFGPGTRLTVT.